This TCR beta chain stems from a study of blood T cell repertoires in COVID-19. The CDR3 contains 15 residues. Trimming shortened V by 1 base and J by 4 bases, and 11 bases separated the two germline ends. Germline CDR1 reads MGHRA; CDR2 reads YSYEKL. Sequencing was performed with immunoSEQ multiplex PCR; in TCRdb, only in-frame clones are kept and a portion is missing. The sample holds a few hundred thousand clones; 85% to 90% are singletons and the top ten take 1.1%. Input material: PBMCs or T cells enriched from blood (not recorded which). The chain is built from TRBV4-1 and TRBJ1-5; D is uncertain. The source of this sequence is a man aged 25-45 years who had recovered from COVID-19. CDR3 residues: CASSQAQLENQPQHF. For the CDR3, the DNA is TGCGCCAGCAGCCAAGCACAGCTCGAAAATCAGCCCCAGCATTTT.